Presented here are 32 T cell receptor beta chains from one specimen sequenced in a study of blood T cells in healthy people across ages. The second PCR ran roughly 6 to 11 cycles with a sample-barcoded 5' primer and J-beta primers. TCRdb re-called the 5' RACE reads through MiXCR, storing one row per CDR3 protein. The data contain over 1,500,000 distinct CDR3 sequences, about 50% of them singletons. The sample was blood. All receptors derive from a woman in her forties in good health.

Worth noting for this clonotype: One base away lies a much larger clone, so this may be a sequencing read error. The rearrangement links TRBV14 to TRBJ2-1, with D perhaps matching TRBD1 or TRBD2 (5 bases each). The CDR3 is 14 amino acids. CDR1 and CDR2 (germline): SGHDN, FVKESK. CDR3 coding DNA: TGTGCCAGCAGCTGGGGGAGCTCCTACAATGAGCGGTTCTTC. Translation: CASSWGSSYNERFF.

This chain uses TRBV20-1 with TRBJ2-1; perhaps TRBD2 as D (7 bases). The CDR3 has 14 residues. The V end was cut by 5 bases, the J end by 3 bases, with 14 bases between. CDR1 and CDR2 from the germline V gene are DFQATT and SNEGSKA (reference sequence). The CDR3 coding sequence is TGCAGTGCTCCGAGCGGGGACAACTACAATGAGCAGTTCTTC. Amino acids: CSAPSGDNYNEQFF.

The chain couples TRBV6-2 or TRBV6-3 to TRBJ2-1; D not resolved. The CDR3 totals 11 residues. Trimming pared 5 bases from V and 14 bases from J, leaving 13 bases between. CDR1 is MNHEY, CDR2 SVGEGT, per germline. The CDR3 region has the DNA TGTGCCAGCAGTGACACGGCAAAAGAGTTCTTC. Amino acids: CASSDTAKEFF.

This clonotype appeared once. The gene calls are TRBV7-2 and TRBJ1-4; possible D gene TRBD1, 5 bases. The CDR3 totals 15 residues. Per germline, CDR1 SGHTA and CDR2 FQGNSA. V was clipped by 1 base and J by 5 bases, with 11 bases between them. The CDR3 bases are TGTGCCAGCAGCTTAGAAGACAGATCGAATGAAAAACTGTTTTTT. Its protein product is CASSLEDRSNEKLFF.

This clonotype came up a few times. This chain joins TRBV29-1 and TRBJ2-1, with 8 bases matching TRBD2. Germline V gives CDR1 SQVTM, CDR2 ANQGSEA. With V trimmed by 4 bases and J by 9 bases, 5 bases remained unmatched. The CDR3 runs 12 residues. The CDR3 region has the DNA TGCAGCGTTGCGGGAGGGTCCCGTGAGCAGTTCTTC. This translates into CSVAGGSREQFF.

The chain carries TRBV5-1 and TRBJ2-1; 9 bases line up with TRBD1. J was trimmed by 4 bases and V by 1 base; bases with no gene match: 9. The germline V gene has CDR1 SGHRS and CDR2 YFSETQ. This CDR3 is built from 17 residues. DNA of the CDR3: TGCGCCAGCAGCTTGCCCCCGACAGGGGGATCTTACAATGAGCAGTTCTTC. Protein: CASSLPPTGGSYNEQFF.

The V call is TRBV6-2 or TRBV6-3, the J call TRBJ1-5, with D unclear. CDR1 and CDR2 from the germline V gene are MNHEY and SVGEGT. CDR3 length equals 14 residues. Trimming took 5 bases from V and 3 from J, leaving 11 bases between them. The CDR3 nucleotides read TGTGCCAGCAGTCCTACCTACCTCAATCAGCCCCAGCATTTT. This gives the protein CASSPTYLNQPQHF.

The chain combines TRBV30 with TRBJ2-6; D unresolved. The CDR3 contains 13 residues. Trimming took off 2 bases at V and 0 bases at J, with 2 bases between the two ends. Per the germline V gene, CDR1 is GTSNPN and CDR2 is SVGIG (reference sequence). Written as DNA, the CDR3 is TGTGCCTGGAGTCCCTCTGGGGCCAACGTCCTGACTTTC. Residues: CAWSPSGANVLTF. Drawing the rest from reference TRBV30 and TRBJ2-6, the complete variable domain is SQTIHQWPATLVQPVGSPLSLECTVEGTSNPNLYWYRQAAGRGLQLLFYSVGIGQISSEVPQNLSASRPQDRQFILSSKKLLLSDSGFYLCAWSPSGANVLTFGAGSRLTVL.

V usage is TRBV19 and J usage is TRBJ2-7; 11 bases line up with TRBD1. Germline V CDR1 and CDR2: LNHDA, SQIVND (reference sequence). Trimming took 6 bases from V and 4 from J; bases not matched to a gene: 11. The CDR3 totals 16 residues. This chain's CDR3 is CASSISGQGVRYEQYF. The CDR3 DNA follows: TGTGCCAGTAGCATATCGGGACAGGGGGTCAGGTACGAGCAGTACTTC.

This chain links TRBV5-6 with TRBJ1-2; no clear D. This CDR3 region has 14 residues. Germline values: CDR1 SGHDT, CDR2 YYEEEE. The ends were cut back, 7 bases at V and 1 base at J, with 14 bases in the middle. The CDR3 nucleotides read TGTGCCAGCCAAGTTGGGGTCTATAACTATGGCTACACCTTC. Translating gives CASQVGVYNYGYTF.

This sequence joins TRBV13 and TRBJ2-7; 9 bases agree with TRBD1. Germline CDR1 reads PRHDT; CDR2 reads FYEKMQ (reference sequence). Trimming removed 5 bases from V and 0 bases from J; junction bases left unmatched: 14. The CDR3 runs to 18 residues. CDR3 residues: CASSTRSPGQGPSYEQYF. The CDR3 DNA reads TGTGCCAGCAGCACTAGATCCCCGGGACAGGGACCCTCCTACGAGCAGTACTTC.

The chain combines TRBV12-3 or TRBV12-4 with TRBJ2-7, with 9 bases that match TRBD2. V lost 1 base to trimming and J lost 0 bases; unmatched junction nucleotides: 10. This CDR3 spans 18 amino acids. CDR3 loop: CASSLEGSGGPSSYEQYF. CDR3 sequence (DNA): TGTGCCAGCAGTTTAGAGGGTAGCGGGGGCCCCAGCTCCTACGAGCAGTACTTC.

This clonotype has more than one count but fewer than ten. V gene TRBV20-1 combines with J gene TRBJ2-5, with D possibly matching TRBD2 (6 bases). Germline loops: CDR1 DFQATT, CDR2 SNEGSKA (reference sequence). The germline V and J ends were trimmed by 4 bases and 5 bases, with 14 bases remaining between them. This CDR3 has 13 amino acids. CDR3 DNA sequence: TGCAGTGCTACTCGTTGGGGGGTGGAGACCCAGTACTTC. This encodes CSATRWGVETQYF.

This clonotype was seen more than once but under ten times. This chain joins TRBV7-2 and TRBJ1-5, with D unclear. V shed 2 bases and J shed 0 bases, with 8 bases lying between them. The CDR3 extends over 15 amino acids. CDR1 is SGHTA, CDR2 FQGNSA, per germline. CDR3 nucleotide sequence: TGTGCCAGCAGCTTAAATTTACTTAGCAATCAGCCCCAGCATTTT. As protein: CASSLNLLSNQPQHF.

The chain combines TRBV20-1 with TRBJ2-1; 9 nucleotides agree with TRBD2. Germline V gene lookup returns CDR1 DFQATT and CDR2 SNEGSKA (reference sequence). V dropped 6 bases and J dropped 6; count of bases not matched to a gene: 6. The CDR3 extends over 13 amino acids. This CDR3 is CSARGGGINEQFF. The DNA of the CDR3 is TGCAGTGCGCGCGGGGGGGGTATCAATGAGCAGTTCTTC.

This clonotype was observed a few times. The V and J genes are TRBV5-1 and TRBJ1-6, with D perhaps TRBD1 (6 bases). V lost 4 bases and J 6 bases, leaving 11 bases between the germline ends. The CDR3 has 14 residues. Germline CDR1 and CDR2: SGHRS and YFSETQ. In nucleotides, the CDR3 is TGCGCCAGCAGCGGGGGCACGTCTAATTCACCCCTCCACTTT. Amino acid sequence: CASSGGTSNSPLHF.

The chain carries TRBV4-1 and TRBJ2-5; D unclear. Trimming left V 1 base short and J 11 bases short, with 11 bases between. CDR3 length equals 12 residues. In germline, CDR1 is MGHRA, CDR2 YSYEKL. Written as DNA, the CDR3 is TGCGCCAGCAGCCAAGGGCACAATGAGCAGTACTTC. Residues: CASSQGHNEQYF.

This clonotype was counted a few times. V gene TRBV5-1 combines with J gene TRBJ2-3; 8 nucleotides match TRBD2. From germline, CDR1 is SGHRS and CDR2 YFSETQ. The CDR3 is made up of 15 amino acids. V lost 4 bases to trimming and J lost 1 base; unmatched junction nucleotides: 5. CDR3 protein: CASSSTTSGTDTQYF. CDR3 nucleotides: TGCGCCAGCAGCAGCACGACTAGCGGCACAGATACGCAGTATTTT.

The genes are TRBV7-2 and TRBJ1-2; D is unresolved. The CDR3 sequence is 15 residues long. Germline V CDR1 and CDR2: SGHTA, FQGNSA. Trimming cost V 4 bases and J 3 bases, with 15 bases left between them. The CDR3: CASSYPDRGHYGYTF. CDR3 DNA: TGTGCCAGCAGCTACCCGGACCGCGGACACTATGGCTACACCTTC.

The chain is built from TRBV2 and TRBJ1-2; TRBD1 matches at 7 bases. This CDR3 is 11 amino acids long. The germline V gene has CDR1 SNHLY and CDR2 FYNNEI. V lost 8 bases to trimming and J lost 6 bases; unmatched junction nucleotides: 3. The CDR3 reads CASRQGDGYTF. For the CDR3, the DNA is TGTGCCAGCCGGCAGGGGGATGGCTACACCTTC.

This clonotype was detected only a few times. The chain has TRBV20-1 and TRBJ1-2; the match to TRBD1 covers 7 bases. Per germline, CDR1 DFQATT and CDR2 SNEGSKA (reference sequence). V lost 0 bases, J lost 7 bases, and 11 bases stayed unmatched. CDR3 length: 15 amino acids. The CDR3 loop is CSARDSGRGYGGYTF. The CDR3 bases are TGCAGTGCTAGAGATTCTGGCAGGGGGTACGGTGGCTACACCTTC.

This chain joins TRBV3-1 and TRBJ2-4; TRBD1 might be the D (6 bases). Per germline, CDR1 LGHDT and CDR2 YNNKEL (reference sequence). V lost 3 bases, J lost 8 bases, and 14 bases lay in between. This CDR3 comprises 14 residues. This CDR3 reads CASSHGQPRDIQYF. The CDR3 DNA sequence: TGTGCCAGCAGCCACGGACAGCCAAGGGACATTCAGTACTTC.

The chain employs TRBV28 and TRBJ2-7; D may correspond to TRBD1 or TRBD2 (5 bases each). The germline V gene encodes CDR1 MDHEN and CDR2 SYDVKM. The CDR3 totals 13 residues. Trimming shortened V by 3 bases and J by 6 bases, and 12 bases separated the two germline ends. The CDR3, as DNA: TGTGCCAGCAGTTTCCGGGGCGAGCCCGAGCAGTACTTC. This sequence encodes CASSFRGEPEQYF.

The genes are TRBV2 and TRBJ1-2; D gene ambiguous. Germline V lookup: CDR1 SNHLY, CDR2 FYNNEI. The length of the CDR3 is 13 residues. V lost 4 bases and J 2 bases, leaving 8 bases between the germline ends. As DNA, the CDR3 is TGTGCCAGCAGTGGGGAAAGGAACTATGGCTACACCTTC. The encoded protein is CASSGERNYGYTF.

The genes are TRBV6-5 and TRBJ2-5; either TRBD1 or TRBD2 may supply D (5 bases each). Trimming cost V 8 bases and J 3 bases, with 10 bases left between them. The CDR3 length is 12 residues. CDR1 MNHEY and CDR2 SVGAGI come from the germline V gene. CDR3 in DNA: TGTGCCAGCTGGGGGATGGAAGAGACCCAGTACTTC. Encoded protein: CASWGMEETQYF.

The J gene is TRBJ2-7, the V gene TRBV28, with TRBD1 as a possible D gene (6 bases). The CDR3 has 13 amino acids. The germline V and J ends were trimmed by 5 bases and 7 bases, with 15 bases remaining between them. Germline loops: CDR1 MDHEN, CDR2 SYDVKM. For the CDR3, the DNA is TGTGCCAGCAGTACCTACAGGGTGGGGGAGCAGTACTTC. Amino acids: CASSTYRVGEQYF.

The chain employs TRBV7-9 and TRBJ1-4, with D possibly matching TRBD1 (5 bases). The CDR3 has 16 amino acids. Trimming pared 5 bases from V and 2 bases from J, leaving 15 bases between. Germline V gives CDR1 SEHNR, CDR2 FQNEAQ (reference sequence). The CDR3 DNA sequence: TGTGCCAGCAGCGACAGTCTTCACCAGACTAATGAAAAACTGTTTTTT. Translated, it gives CASSDSLHQTNEKLFF.

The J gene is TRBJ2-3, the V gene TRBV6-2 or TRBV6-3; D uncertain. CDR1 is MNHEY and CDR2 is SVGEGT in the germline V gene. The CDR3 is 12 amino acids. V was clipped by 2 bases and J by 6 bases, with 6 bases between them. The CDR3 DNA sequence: TGTGCCAGCAGTTACGCTTGGGATACGCAGTATTTT. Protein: CASSYAWDTQYF.

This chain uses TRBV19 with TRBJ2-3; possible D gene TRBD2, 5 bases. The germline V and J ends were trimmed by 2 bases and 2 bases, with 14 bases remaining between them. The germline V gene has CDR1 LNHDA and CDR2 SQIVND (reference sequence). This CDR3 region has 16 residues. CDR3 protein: CASSISPRVSTDTQYF. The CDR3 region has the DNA TGTGCCAGTAGTATATCCCCGAGGGTATCCACAGATACGCAGTATTTT.

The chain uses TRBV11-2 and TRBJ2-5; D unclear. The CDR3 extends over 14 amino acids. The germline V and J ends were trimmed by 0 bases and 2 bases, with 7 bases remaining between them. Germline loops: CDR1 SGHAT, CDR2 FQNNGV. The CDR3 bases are TGTGCCAGCAGCTTAGAGACGGATCAAGAGACCCAGTACTTC. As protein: CASSLETDQETQYF.

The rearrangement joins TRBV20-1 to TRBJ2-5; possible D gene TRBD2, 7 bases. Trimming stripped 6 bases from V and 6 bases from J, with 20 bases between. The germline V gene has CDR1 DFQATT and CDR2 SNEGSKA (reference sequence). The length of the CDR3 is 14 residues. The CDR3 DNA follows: TGCAGTGCCCACCATGGGGGGGCGAGGCAGACCCAGTACTTC. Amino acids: CSAHHGGARQTQYF.

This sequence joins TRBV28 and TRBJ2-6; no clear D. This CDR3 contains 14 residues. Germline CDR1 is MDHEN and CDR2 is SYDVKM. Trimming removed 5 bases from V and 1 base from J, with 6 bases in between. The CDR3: CASSPHSGANVLTF. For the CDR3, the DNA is TGTGCCAGCAGTCCTCATTCTGGGGCCAACGTCCTGACTTTC.